The 5 T cell receptor beta chains given below trace back to one sample, sequenced in a study of blood T cell repertoires in COVID-19 (TCRdb year 2020). The library came from the immunoSEQ multiplex PCR assay. Held by TCRdb, this immuneACCESS table contains in-frame sequences only and omits some clones. Under half of the omission traces to an unresolved V gene where checked; the cause of the rest is unknown. This sample gives some 66,000 clones in total; around 83% of them show up just once. The top ten constitute approximately 7% of the sample. Sequencing used peripheral blood. The source of these receptors is a man over 45 with active COVID-19.

The chain employs TRBV6-5 and TRBJ2-5; 11 bases fit TRBD2. V was clipped by 2 bases and J by 7 bases; unmatched bases: 6. CDR3 length: 15 amino acids. Germline CDR1 and CDR2: MNHEY and SVGAGI. CDR3 loop: CASSYASGGMGTQYF. The CDR3, as DNA: TGTGCCAGCAGTTACGCTAGCGGGGGGATGGGGACCCAGTACTTC.

The chain uses TRBV6-1 and TRBJ1-1, with 7 bases matching TRBD1. The V gene's germline CDR1 is MNHNS and CDR2 SASEGT. V lost 2 bases to trimming and J lost 2 bases; unmatched junction nucleotides: 5. The CDR3 has 15 residues. The CDR3 bases are TGTGCCAGCAGTGAAATCCGGACAGGTAACACTGAAGCTTTCTTT. Its protein product is CASSEIRTGNTEAFF.

V is TRBV29-1 and J is TRBJ2-1, with a possible D match to TRBD1 (5 bases). This CDR3 is built from 14 residues. Trimming removed 1 base at V and 3 bases at J, with 10 bases between. The germline CDR1 and CDR2 sequences are SQVTM and ANQGSEA. In DNA form, the CDR3 reads TGCAGCGTTGAAGGGGGCTCGGGCTACAATGAGCAGTTCTTC. It encodes CSVEGGSGYNEQFF.

This sequence joins TRBV6-5 and TRBJ1-2; D not certain. The CDR3 length is 13 residues. Germline lookup yields CDR1 MNHEY and CDR2 SVGAGI. V lost 6 bases and J lost 0, with 8 bases in between. The CDR3: CASSGSSNYGYTF. DNA for the CDR3: TGTGCCAGCAGCGGGTCGTCTAACTATGGCTACACCTTC.

The chain uses TRBV5-6 and TRBJ1-3; D uncertain. Trimming stripped 2 bases from V and 2 bases from J, with 8 bases between. Germline CDR1 SGHDT, CDR2 YYEEEE. This CDR3 contains 14 residues. Here the CDR3 reads CASSFGPAGNTIYF. The CDR3 DNA sequence: TGTGCCAGCAGCTTTGGGCCAGCTGGAAACACCATATATTTT.